Shown below are 8 T cell receptor beta chains from a single sample sequenced in a study of blood T cells in healthy people across ages. Primed by a sample-barcoded 5' primer and a J-beta primer mix, a second PCR proceeded for roughly 7 to 11 cycles. Each CDR3 protein is one row after TCRdb ran MiXCR on the 5' RACE reads. The sample holds some 1.4 million distinct CDR3 sequences, approximately 42% seen once. Material: blood. The receptors derive from a woman under 30 in good health.

The rearrangement uses TRBV7-3 and TRBJ2-4; TRBD1 aligns across 10 bases. CDR1 is SGHTA and CDR2 is FQGTGA in the germline V gene. With 5 bases clipped from V and 1 base from J, the junction kept 17 bases outside the gene matches. The CDR3 is 20 residues long. This CDR3 is CASSTRGGQGYIFAKNIQYF. The CDR3 DNA sequence: TGTGCCAGCAGCACACGCGGGGGACAGGGGTATATTTTCGCCAAAAACATTCAGTACTTC. The full variable domain, completed using reference TRBV7-3 and TRBJ2-4, is GAGVSQTPSNKVTEKGKYVELRCDPISGHTALYWYRQSLGQGPEFLIYFQGTGAADDSGLPNDRFFAVRPEGSVSTLKIQRTERGDSAVYLCASSTRGGQGYIFAKNIQYFGAGTRLSVL.

This clonotype was seen a few times. The gene calls are TRBV27 and TRBJ1-2; TRBD1 might be the D (5 bases). Deletions cut 8 bases from V and 4 bases from J, with 17 bases between. This CDR3 has 14 amino acids. Germline lookup yields CDR1 MNHEY and CDR2 SMNVEV (reference sequence). CDR3 residues: CASAQVGVVYGYTF. CDR3 in DNA: TGTGCCAGCGCTCAAGTGGGGGTAGTCTATGGCTACACCTTC.

This sequence joins TRBV4-2 and TRBJ2-3; D is undetermined. CDR3 size: 13 residues. CDR1 and CDR2 from the germline V gene are LGHNA and YNFKEQ. Trimming took off 6 bases at V and 0 bases at J, with 7 bases between the two ends. The CDR3 protein is CASRETSTDTQYF. CDR3 nucleotide sequence: TGTGCCAGCAGAGAAACTAGCACAGATACGCAGTATTTT.

The V and J genes are TRBV5-6 and TRBJ1-6; D unresolved. The germline V gene encodes CDR1 SGHDT and CDR2 YYEEEE. The CDR3 is 14 residues long. Trimming removed 2 bases at V and 5 bases at J, with 8 bases between. The CDR3 region has the DNA TGTGCCAGCAGCTTAAGAAGAGATAATTCACCCCTCCACTTT. It yields the protein CASSLRRDNSPLHF.

This chain uses TRBV3-1 with TRBJ1-2; no firm D call. CDR1 LGHDT and CDR2 YNNKEL come from the germline V gene (reference sequence). CDR3 length: 15 residues. Trimming left V 0 bases short and J 0 bases short, with 8 bases between. CDR3 protein: CASSQDPTANYGYTF. The CDR3 nucleotides are TGTGCCAGCAGCCAAGACCCGACGGCTAACTATGGCTACACCTTC.

The V call is TRBV6-6, the J call TRBJ2-7, with a weak D call TRBD1 (5 bases). V lost 2 bases to trimming and J lost 1 base, with 12 bases between them. This CDR3 comprises 15 residues. CDR1 is MNHNY and CDR2 is SVGAGI in the germline V gene (reference sequence). As DNA, the CDR3 is TGTGCCAGCAGTTACGTGAAGGACACATCCTACGAGCAGTACTTC. As protein: CASSYVKDTSYEQYF.

The table lists this clonotype with a few counts. The chain couples TRBV2 to TRBJ2-7, with D tentatively TRBD2 (6 bases). The J call may be faulty, since TRBJ2-5 better matches the DNA end. This CDR3 spans 14 amino acids. The germline gives CDR1 SNHLY, CDR2 FYNNEI. The CDR3 DNA follows: TGTGCCAGCAGTGTGCAGGGAGGAGGGGAGACCCAGTACTTC. Amino acids: CASSVQGGGETQYF.

This clonotype was detected only a few times. V usage is TRBV21-1 and J usage is TRBJ2-5; the listed D gene, TRBD1, was not tested against the DNA. TRBV21-1 is listed as a pseudogene. The CDR3 runs to 17 residues. The CDR3 DNA reads as TGTGCCAGCAGTCCCTGGCCGGGTCAGGGGGCCTGGGAGACCCAGTACTTC. Amino acids: CASSPWPGQGAWETQYF.